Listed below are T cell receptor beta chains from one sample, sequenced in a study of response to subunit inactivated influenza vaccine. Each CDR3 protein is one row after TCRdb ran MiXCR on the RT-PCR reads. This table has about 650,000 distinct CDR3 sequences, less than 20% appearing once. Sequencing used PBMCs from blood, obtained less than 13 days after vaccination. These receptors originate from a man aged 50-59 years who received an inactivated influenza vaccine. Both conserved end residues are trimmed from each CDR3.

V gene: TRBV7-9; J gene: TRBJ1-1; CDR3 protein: ASSLGGDNTEAF
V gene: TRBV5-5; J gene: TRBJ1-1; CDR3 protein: ASSRTVQSQMNTEAF
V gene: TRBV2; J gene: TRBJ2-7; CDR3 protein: ASSRRTVYEQY
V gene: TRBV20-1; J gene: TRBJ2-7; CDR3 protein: SARQGEMSYEQY
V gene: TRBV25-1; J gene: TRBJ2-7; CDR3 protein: ASSEGARAEQY
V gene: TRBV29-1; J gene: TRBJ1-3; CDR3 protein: SVATAGNTIY
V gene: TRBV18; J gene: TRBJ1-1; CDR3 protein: ASSPNGGGAEAF
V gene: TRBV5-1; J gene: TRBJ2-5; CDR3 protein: ASSLVGAVRQETQY
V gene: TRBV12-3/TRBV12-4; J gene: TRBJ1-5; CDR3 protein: ASSLTRSEPQH
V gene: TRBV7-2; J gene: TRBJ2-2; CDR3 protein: ASSLPSGSAGELF
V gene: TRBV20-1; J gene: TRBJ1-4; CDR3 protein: SASDEESEKLF
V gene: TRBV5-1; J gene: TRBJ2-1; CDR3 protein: ASSFSGSSYNEQF